One and the same sample provided the 2 T cell receptor beta chains below, sequenced in a study of shared clonotypes between healthy human individuals (dated by TCRdb to 2020 to 2021). Library preparation was by the immunoSEQ multiplex PCR assay. Not all clones reach the TCRdb copy of this immuneACCESS table, which keeps in-frame sequences only. Checked studies attribute under half of the gap to unresolved V genes and leave the rest unexplained. This sample has 1,400,000 or so clones in its table, and approximately 98.5% of those were observed once. Of the sample, approximately 0.38% falls within the top ten clones. The sequenced sample consisted of naive CD4+ T cells sorted from blood. According to the study, the label for this sample's cell subset or site signals: CD45RA+ positively selected. The receptors were sampled from a man aged 25-40 years in good health.

CDR3 sequence reads: CASSMTSGRFLKYNEQFF. The CDR3 DNA follows: TGTGCCAGCAGCATGACTAGCGGGAGGTTCCTAAAATACAATGAGCAGTTCTTC. The chain couples TRBV5-6 to TRBJ2-1, with TRBD2 matching 13 bases. Losses at the gene ends were 4 bases for V and 4 bases for J; bases not matched to a gene: 11. The CDR3 length is 18 residues. From germline, CDR1 is SGHDT and CDR2 YYEEEE.

The chain carries TRBV27 and TRBJ2-7, with 7 positions matching TRBD1. With 8 bases clipped from V and 4 bases from J, the junction kept 20 bases outside the gene matches. Per the germline V gene, CDR1 is MNHEY and CDR2 is SMNVEV (reference sequence). The CDR3 contains 17 residues. The CDR3 nucleotides are TGTGCCAGCTCACCCCCTTACAGGGGTCGAAACGTATACGAGCAGTACTTC. The encoded protein is CASSPPYRGRNVYEQYF.